Shown below are 11 T cell receptor beta chains from a single sample sequenced in a study of CD8 T cells in ankylosing spondylitis. Using its own MiXCR run on the 5' RACE reads, TCRdb lists one record per CDR3 protein. The sample contains 250,000 or so distinct CDR3 sequences, under 12% of which appear only once. The source material was blood, either unsorted or a sorted T cell fraction (not recorded which). These receptors were obtained from a male donor with ankylosing spondylitis or in good health (not recorded which).

A note on this clonotype: This may stem from a read error, because a much larger clone lies one nucleotide away. The chain joins TRBV7-9 to TRBJ1-1, with D unresolved. CDR1 SEHNR and CDR2 FQNEAQ come from the germline V gene (reference sequence). The CDR3 runs 13 residues. The CDR3 nucleotides read TGTGCCAGCAGTACAGAGCTTAACATTGAAGCTTTCTTT. Translation gives CASSTELNIEAFF.

This clonotype was seen repeatedly, ten times or more. This chain uses TRBV20-1 with TRBJ2-3; maybe TRBD2 (5 bases). The germline CDR1 and CDR2 sequences are DFQATT and SNEGSKA (reference sequence). The CDR3 has 14 amino acids. V was shortened by 3 bases and J by 2 bases, with 12 bases between the two germline ends. CDR3: CSARTEGYTDTQYF. The CDR3 DNA follows: TGCAGTGCTAGGACTGAGGGATACACAGATACGCAGTATTTT.

This clonotype was found many times. This chain links TRBV4-1 with TRBJ2-5, with 11 bases that match TRBD2. The CDR3 has 16 amino acids. CDR1 and CDR2 (germline): MGHRA, YSYEKL. V was pared by 4 bases and J by 2 bases, with 6 bases of the junction left unmatched. In DNA, the CDR3 is TGCGCCAGCAGCCGCTTGGGACTAGCGGAACAAGAGACCCAGTACTTC. Encoded protein: CASSRLGLAEQETQYF.

The CDR3 loop is CASSRDKSADTQYF. The CDR3 DNA reads TGCGCCAGCAGCCGGGACAAGAGTGCAGATACGCAGTATTTT. This chain joins TRBV5-1 and TRBJ2-3, with a weak D call TRBD1 (6 bases). V was clipped by 4 bases and J by 4 bases, with 13 bases between them. This CDR3 has 14 residues. Germline V gene lookup returns CDR1 SGHRS and CDR2 YFSETQ.

The chain couples TRBV29-1 to TRBJ1-2; D may be TRBD1 (5 bases). CDR3 length: 11 residues. From germline, CDR1 is SQVTM and CDR2 ANQGSEA. The ends were cut back, 4 bases at V and 5 bases at J, with 8 bases in the middle. The CDR3 DNA sequence: TGCAGCGTTGGGGACCCTTATGGCTACACCTTC. It specifies CSVGDPYGYTF.

This clonotype occurred many times. This rearrangement joins TRBV9 to TRBJ2-1, with a weak D call TRBD2 (7 bases). CDR1 is SGDLS, CDR2 YYNGEE, per germline. The V gene lost 0 bases and the J gene lost 9 bases, with 16 bases spanning the gap. CDR3 size: 15 residues. CDR3 nucleotides: TGTGCCAGCAGCGTAGTGGTGGGGGGGCCGGGTGAGCAGTTCTTC. This translates into CASSVVVGGPGEQFF.

This clonotype showed up many times. The genes are TRBV3-1 and TRBJ1-1; D ambiguous. The CDR3 has 12 amino acids. V lost 4 bases and J lost 11, with 14 bases in between. CDR1 LGHDT and CDR2 YNNKEL come from the germline V gene (reference sequence). CDR3 coding DNA: TGTGCCAGCAGCCTTGGACGGGTTTCGGCTTTCTTT. This sequence encodes CASSLGRVSAFF.

A word on this clonotype: A much larger clone differs from this one at a single base, so this may be a read error. V gene TRBV7-2 combines with J gene TRBJ1-1; D is unclear. CDR1 SGHTA and CDR2 FQGNSA come from the germline V gene. This CDR3 is built from 13 residues. The CDR3 loop is CANSPTPHTEAFF. DNA of the CDR3: TGTGCCAACAGCCCGACACCACACACTGAAGCTTTCTTT.

This clonotype was picked up a small number of times. One end of the junction fails to match germline, which may point to a read error. The chain has TRBV5-1 and TRBJ2-2; maybe TRBD2 (5 bases). This CDR3 region has 14 residues. CDR1 is SGHRS and CDR2 is YFSETQ in the germline V gene. The CDR3 region has the DNA TGCGCCAGCAGCTTTAACGGGAACGCCGGGGAGCTGTTTTTT. Its translation is CASSFNGNAGELFF.

This clonotype has a count of ten or more. J is TRBJ1-6 and V is TRBV2; 10 bases are shared with TRBD1. Germline V gives CDR1 SNHLY, CDR2 FYNNEI. The CDR3 runs 16 residues. V lost 3 bases to trimming and J lost 7 bases; unmatched junction nucleotides: 6. The CDR3 DNA reads TGTGCCAGCAGTGAGTCAAGGACAGGGGGGAATTCACCCCTCCACTTT. It yields the protein CASSESRTGGNSPLHF.

The sample holds many counts of this clonotype. V gene TRBV10-3 combines with J gene TRBJ2-1; no reliable D call. Trimming left V 5 bases short and J 10 bases short, with 9 bases between. This CDR3 has 11 amino acids. The germline CDR1 and CDR2 sequences are ENHRY and SYGVKD. This CDR3 is CAISKGGEQFF. CDR3 coding DNA: TGTGCCATCAGTAAGGGTGGGGAGCAGTTCTTC.